This TCR beta chain stems from a study of T cells of healthy individuals. TCRdb ran MiXCR on the 5' RACE reads and lists one entry per CDR3 protein. The sample comprises roughly 87,000 distinct CDR3 sequences, under 20% of which are singletons, and 6.2% rests with the top ten. The CDR3 contains 14 residues. Per the germline V gene, CDR1 is SEHNR and CDR2 is FQNEAQ (reference sequence). After removal of 5 bases from V and 1 base from J, the junction contained 2 bases not matched to a gene. This clonotype was counted between two and nine times. The chain carries TRBV7-9 and TRBJ1-1; 9 bases line up with TRBD1. This receptor was identified in a human donor in good health. The CDR3 DNA follows: TGTGCCAGCAGCGCGGGACAGGGGAACACTGAAGCTTTCTTT. Amino acid sequence: CASSAGQGNTEAFF.